The rows below give T cell receptor beta chains drawn from one sample of a study of post-analysis software for immune sequencing data. TCRdb fed the PCR reads into MiXCR, producing one record per CDR3 protein. The sample lists fewer than 850,000 distinct CDR3 sequences, 46% seen once, with 4.9% in the top ten. The sequenced sample was blood. These receptors originate from a girl between 5 and 17 years old with multiple sclerosis. Both conserved end residues are part of each CDR3. The order of the fields is clone size, V gene, J gene, D gene, CDR3 protein, CDR3 DNA. The D gene is left open where the match is weak. Rows may omit the clone size; those that give it use once, few, many or a size class.

>NA|TRBV7-9|TRBJ1-4|NA
CASSPVTREKLFF
TGTGCCAGCAGCCCGGTTACGCGTGAAAAACTGTTTTTT
>NA|TRBV25-1|TRBJ1-2|TRBD1
CASSDPPGTAGYTF
TGTGCCAGCAGTGATCCCCCAGGGACAGCCGGCTACACCTTC
>NA|TRBV7-2|TRBJ1-2|NA
CASSLGIGSLLNYGHTF
TGTGCCAGCAGCTTAGGGATCGGTTCCCTTCTTAACTATGGCCACACCTTC
>few|TRBV27|TRBJ1-1|TRBD1
CASSSGQTEAFF
TGTGCCAGCAGTTCGGGACAGACTGAAGCTTTCTTT
>NA|TRBV10-3|TRBJ2-2|NA
CAISDGTAGTGELFF
TGTGCCATCAGTGATGGGACCGCGGGCACCGGGGAGCTGTTTTTT
>once|TRBV6-5|TRBJ2-7|TRBD1
CASRKKRTGGQNAQYF
TGTGCCAGCAGAAAAAAAAGGACAGGGGGCCAAAACGCGCAGTACTTC
>NA|TRBV15|TRBJ2-5|NA
CATSREGPGRILYF
TGTGCCACCAGCAGAGAAGGACCGGGAAGGATCTTGTACTTC
>NA|TRBV5-1|TRBJ2-1|TRBD2
CASSFEAGGHLSYNEQFF
TGCGCCAGCAGCTTTGAGGCGGGAGGCCACCTCTCCTACAATGAGCAGTTCTTC
>NA|TRBV29-1|TRBJ2-5|TRBD1
CSAEGQYQETQYF
TGCAGCGCCGAGGGACAGTACCAAGAGACCCAGTACTTC
>few|TRBV7-2|TRBJ2-7|NA
CASSLSAGYAEQYF
TGTGCCAGCAGCTTATCGGCTGGCTATGCCGAGCAGTACTTC
>NA|TRBV12-3/TRBV12-4|TRBJ1-2|TRBD1
CASTTISRGNYGYTF
TGTGCCAGCACGACTATCAGCAGGGGGAACTATGGCTACACCTTC
>NA|TRBV4-3|TRBJ1-2|NA
CASSQDGPQGPNNGYTF
TGCGCCAGCAGCCAAGATGGCCCCCAGGGACCCAACAATGGCTACACCTTC
>NA|TRBV24-1|TRBJ2-5|TRBD1
CATSDFRYRGLETQYF
TGTGCCACCAGTGATTTTCGGTACAGGGGGCTAGAGACCCAGTACTTC
>NA|TRBV6-5|TRBJ1-1|NA
CASSYSRDADTEAFF
TGTGCCAGCAGTTACTCGAGGGACGCGGACACTGAAGCTTTCTTT
>few|TRBV7-9|TRBJ1-6|NA
CASSLGGLQSPLHF
TGTGCCAGCAGCTTAGGGGGACTACAGTCACCCCTCCACTTT
>NA|TRBV27|TRBJ2-2|TRBD2
CASSPLRVAGALNTGELFF
TGTGCCAGCAGTCCGCTCCGGGTAGCGGGAGCCCTGAACACCGGGGAGCTGTTTTTT
>NA|TRBV28|TRBJ2-2|TRBD2
CASSSPSSGGDTGELFF
TGTGCCAGCAGTTCCCCCTCAAGCGGGGGAGATACCGGGGAGCTGTTTTTT
>NA|TRBV20-1|TRBJ2-1|TRBD2
CSARPFGAGGYNEQFF
TGCAGTGCTAGGCCTTTTGGAGCGGGAGGTTACAATGAGCAGTTCTTC
>NA|TRBV6-5|TRBJ1-6|NA
CASSSNNSPLHF
TGTGCCAGCAGTAGCAATAATTCACCCCTCCACTTT
>NA|TRBV12-3/TRBV12-4|TRBJ2-1|TRBD2
CASSIAGGEQFF
TGTGCCAGCAGTATAGCGGGCGGGGAGCAGTTCTTC
>NA|TRBV7-2|TRBJ2-7|NA
CASSLRLGSYEQYF
TGTGCCAGCAGCTTACGGCTAGGATCCTACGAGCAGTACTTC
>NA|TRBV6-1|TRBJ1-1|TRBD1
CASSEAAGTAWNTEAFF
TGTGCCAGCAGTGAAGCAGCCGGGACAGCCTGGAACACTGAAGCTTTCTTT
>few|TRBV15|TRBJ2-5|NA
CATSRDQGTTQETQYF
TGTGCCACCAGCAGAGACCAGGGGACGACCCAAGAGACCCAGTACTTC
>NA|TRBV11-2|TRBJ2-3|TRBD2
CASSLRLAGGPGDTQYF
TGTGCCAGCAGCCTCCGACTAGCGGGAGGGCCAGGAGATACGCAGTATTTT
>once|TRBV29-1|TRBJ2-1|TRBD1
CSAPRQGAYNEQFF
TGCAGCGCCCCCCGACAGGGGGCCTACAATGAGCAGTTCTTC
>NA|TRBV24-1|TRBJ2-5|TRBD2
CATSDSPGGLQETQYF
TGTGCCACCAGTGATTCCCCGGGAGGCCTACAAGAGACCCAGTACTTC
>NA|TRBV20-1|TRBJ1-1|NA
CSARAGHALSNTEAFF
TGCAGTGCTAGGGCCGGACACGCGCTTTCAAACACTGAAGCTTTCTTT
>NA|TRBV6-5|TRBJ1-2|TRBD1
CASSYLGGPKSGYTF
TGTGCCAGCAGTTACTTAGGGGGCCCCAAGTCTGGCTACACCTTC
>NA|TRBV4-3|TRBJ1-4|NA
CASSLQTETNEKLFF
TGCGCCAGCAGCCTACAAACGGAGACTAATGAAAAACTGTTTTTT
>NA|TRBV20-1|TRBJ1-1|NA
CSAGGPVWAEAFF
TGCAGTGCGGGAGGGCCGGTGTGGGCTGAAGCTTTCTTT
>NA|TRBV29-1|TRBJ2-7|NA
CSVSWTVDSYEQYF
TGCAGCGTTAGCTGGACAGTAGACTCCTACGAGCAGTACTTC
>NA|TRBV5-1|TRBJ1-1|TRBD1
CASTDAGTGSEAFF
TGCGCCAGCACCGATGCCGGGACAGGGAGTGAAGCTTTCTTT
>many|TRBV20-1|TRBJ2-7|NA
CSALRLSYEQYF
TGCAGTGCTCTCAGGCTATCCTACGAGCAGTACTTC
>NA|TRBV29-1|TRBJ2-5|NA
CSVEDRRHSFGGQETRYF
TGCAGCGTTGAAGATCGCCGGCACTCCTTTGGGGGCCAAGAGACCCGGTACTTC
>NA|TRBV5-4|TRBJ1-4|TRBD1
CASSSGGRKDEKLFF
TGTGCCAGCAGCTCAGGGGGCAGGAAGGATGAAAAACTGTTTTTT
>few|TRBV13|TRBJ1-2|NA
CASGGDTDYGYTF
TGTGCCAGCGGAGGGGACACCGACTATGGCTACACCTTC
>NA|TRBV20-1|TRBJ2-7|NA
CSARESGVPYEQYF
TGCAGTGCTAGAGAGTCGGGGGTACCCTACGAGCAGTACTTC
>NA|TRBV24-1|TRBJ2-2|TRBD1
CATARWGQGSTGELFF
TGTGCCACCGCCCGTTGGGGACAGGGGAGCACCGGGGAGCTGTTTTTT
>NA|TRBV3-1|TRBJ2-5|NA
CASSQDIRAFDTPKGTQYF
TGTGCCAGCAGCCAAGATATTAGGGCTTTCGATACCCCGAAGGGGACCCAGTACTTC
>few|TRBV29-1|TRBJ1-2|TRBD1
CSVEDWGQGAFGYTF
TGCAGCGTTGAAGATTGGGGACAGGGGGCGTTTGGCTACACCTTC
>NA|TRBV28|TRBJ2-1|TRBD2
CASSSLSGRAVDEQFF
TGTGCCAGCAGTTCCCTAAGCGGGAGGGCCGTTGATGAGCAGTTCTTC
>NA|TRBV6-1|TRBJ2-7|TRBD2
CASSEERDRRYEQYF
TGTGCCAGCAGTGAGGAGCGGGACCGGCGCTACGAGCAGTACTTC
>NA|TRBV2|TRBJ1-1|NA
CARRQGVATEAFF
TGTGCCAGACGTCAAGGGGTCGCCACTGAAGCTTTCTTT
>NA|TRBV29-1|TRBJ2-7|NA
CSVEGWQGGSYEQYF
TGCAGCGTTGAAGGGTGGCAGGGGGGTTCCTACGAGCAGTACTTC
>NA|TRBV2|TRBJ2-5|NA
CASSEALRGGKETQYF
TGTGCCAGCAGTGAAGCGCTTCGTGGAGGGAAAGAGACCCAGTACTTC
>NA|TRBV5-1|TRBJ1-3|NA
CASSLVGGVGTGNTIYF
TGCGCCAGCAGCTTGGTCGGGGGTGTTGGAACTGGAAACACCATATATTTT
>NA|TRBV2|TRBJ2-3|TRBD1
CASSGDRGTDTQYF
TGTGCCAGCAGTGGGGACAGGGGCACAGATACGCAGTATTTT
>few|TRBV19|TRBJ2-3|TRBD2
CASRLAGDTQYF
TGTGCCAGTAGACTAGCGGGAGATACGCAGTATTTT
>NA|TRBV29-1|TRBJ2-3|NA
CSVQPAGDTQYF
TGCAGCGTTCAGCCGGCAGGGGATACGCAGTATTTT
>NA|TRBV20-1|TRBJ1-1|NA
CSARSGSAEIAFF
TGCAGTGCTAGATCAGGGAGTGCTGAAATAGCTTTCTTT
>NA|TRBV20-1|TRBJ2-7|TRBD2
CSARPGGELARNEQYF
TGCAGTGCTAGACCGGGCGGGGAACTAGCGCGAAATGAGCAGTACTTC
>NA|TRBV15|TRBJ2-3|NA
CATSRDPGRDTQYF
TGTGCCACCAGCAGAGATCCGGGTCGGGATACGCAGTATTTT
>NA|TRBV6-6|TRBJ1-2|TRBD1
CASSQVGTGLVGYTF
TGTGCCAGCTCACAAGTGGGGACAGGGTTGGTTGGCTACACCTTC
>NA|TRBV7-8|TRBJ2-3|NA
CASSFFSSTDTQYF
TGTGCCAGCAGCTTCTTTTCAAGCACAGATACGCAGTATTTT
>few|TRBV9|TRBJ2-1|TRBD2
CASSPGLDYNEQFF
TGTGCCAGCAGCCCTGGACTAGACTACAATGAGCAGTTCTTC
>few|TRBV7-3|TRBJ2-1|NA
CASSLSEGEQFF
TGTGCCAGCAGCTTATCAGAGGGTGAGCAGTTCTTC
>few|TRBV29-1|TRBJ2-7|TRBD1
CSVEDGTGRSYEQYF
TGCAGCGTTGAAGATGGGACAGGGAGATCCTACGAGCAGTACTTC
>NA|TRBV7-8|TRBJ2-1|TRBD2
CASSLGWQTSGYNEQFF
TGTGCCAGCAGCTTAGGCTGGCAGACTAGCGGTTACAATGAGCAGTTCTTC
>NA|TRBV4-3|TRBJ2-5|NA
CASSQDRLSGVTQYF
TGCGCCAGCAGCCAAGATCGGCTTTCGGGGGTGACCCAGTACTTC
>few|TRBV10-3|TRBJ2-7|TRBD1
CAISADRVEEQYF
TGTGCCATCAGTGCGGACAGGGTCGAAGAGCAGTACTTC